What follows describes a single TCR beta chain. Antigen unknown. This record comes from a study of cytomegalovirus exposure and HLA in healthy donors. The study, taken as a whole, reports: Across donors, most TCRs were seen rarely, yet some public ones were widespread. Cytomegalovirus status was reportedly diagnosed by the classifier with high specificity and sensitivity. Altogether, 164 TCR beta chains were recorded as cytomegalovirus-associated.

CDR3 size: 15 residues. The V end was cut by 1 base, the J end by 1 base, with 10 bases between. Germline values: CDR1 SEHNR, CDR2 FQNEAQ (reference sequence). Libraries were prepared by immunoSEQ multiplex PCR; TCRdb keeps only in-frame clonotypes and omits some of them. The sample consists of 150,000 to 200,000 clones, approximately 96% of them appearing once. The approximately 130-subject validation cohort, separate from the roughly 700-subject first cohort, included the donors. The TCR sequence derives from a woman between 18 and 29 years old in good health and CMV-seronegative. The rearrangement links TRBV7-9 to TRBJ1-2; a weak D match, TRBD1 (5 bases). Sequencing input: PBMCs. CDR3 bases: TGTGCCAGCAGCTTAGAGCACAGGATTAACTATGGCTACACCTTC. Amino acid sequence: CASSLEHRINYGYTF.